Shown below are 11 T cell receptor beta chains from a single sample sequenced in a study of blood T cell repertoires in COVID-19 (TCRdb year 2020). Receptors were amplified or captured by the immunoSEQ multiplex PCR assay. TCRdb retrieved this table from immuneACCESS and kept in-frame rearrangements only. Not all clones are present; in checked studies, unresolved V genes account for under half, and no reason is known for the remainder. The sample table lists around 140,000 clones, 84% of them with a count of one. The top ten hold more than 2% of the sample. The sample was PBMCs or T cells enriched from blood (not recorded which). Receptors were obtained from a man in his forties with acute COVID-19.

The V and J genes are TRBV27 and TRBJ2-2, with D perhaps TRBD1 (6 bases). V was shortened by 7 bases and J by 1 base, with 10 bases between the two germline ends. CDR3 length: 14 residues. Germline CDR1 and CDR2: MNHEY and SMNVEV (reference sequence). CDR3 amino acids: CASMGHMNTGELFF. CDR3 sequence (DNA): TGTGCCAGCATGGGACATATGAACACCGGGGAGCTGTTTTTT.

The V and J genes are TRBV18 and TRBJ2-4, with D possibly matching TRBD1 (5 bases). With 2 bases removed from V and 4 bases from J, the gap between germline ends came to 6 bases. Germline lookup yields CDR1 KGHSH and CDR2 LQKENI. The CDR3 loop spans 13 amino acids. This CDR3 is CASSPGAKNIQYF. The CDR3 bases are TGTGCCAGCTCACCAGGGGCTAAAAACATTCAGTACTTC. Complete variable domain (other parts from reference TRBV18 and TRBJ2-4): NAGVMQNPRHLVRRRGQEARLRCSPMKGHSHVYWYRQLPEEGLKFMVYLQKENIIDESGMPKERFSAEFPKEGPSILRIQQVVRGDSAAYFCASSPGAKNIQYFGAGTRLSVL.

The rearrangement joins TRBV10-2 to TRBJ1-1; D is unresolved. V lost 7 bases and J lost 1, with 10 bases in between. This CDR3 contains 13 residues. Germline CDR1 reads WSHSY; CDR2 reads SAAADI. CDR3: CASKKERNTEAFF. As DNA, the CDR3 is TGCGCCAGCAAGAAGGAGCGGAACACTGAAGCTTTCTTT.

The rearrangement links TRBV19 to TRBJ2-2; D unclear. Between the trimmed V and J ends, which lost 5 bases and 3 bases, there was a span of 19 bases. The CDR3 extends over 17 amino acids. Germline V CDR1 and CDR2: LNHDA, SQIVND (reference sequence). CDR3 region: CASSPPSGLKDTGELFF. Here the CDR3 DNA reads TGTGCCAGTAGTCCTCCTTCGGGTTTGAAGGACACCGGGGAGCTGTTTTTT.

The J gene is TRBJ1-4, the V gene TRBV30; D is ambiguous. The germline V gene has CDR1 GTSNPN and CDR2 SVGIG (reference sequence). The CDR3 spans 16 residues. Between the trimmed V and J ends, which lost 6 bases and 2 bases, there was a span of 19 bases. CDR3 region: CACPRGVGGTNEKLFF. In DNA, the CDR3 is TGTGCCTGCCCTCGTGGGGTCGGCGGGACTAATGAAAAACTGTTTTTT. The full variable domain, in which reference TRBV30 and TRBJ1-4 provide the parts outside the CDR3, is SQTIHQWPATLVQPVGSPLSLECTVEGTSNPNLYWYRQAAGRGLQLLFYSVGIGQISSEVPQNLSASRPQDRQFILSSKKLLLSDSGFYLCACPRGVGGTNEKLFFGSGTQLSVL.

This chain joins TRBV18 and TRBJ2-2; tentatively, D is TRBD1 (6 bases). Germline V CDR1 and CDR2: KGHSH, LQKENI. Trimming removed 2 bases at V and 4 bases at J, with 8 bases between. The CDR3 contains 14 residues. The CDR3 coding sequence is TGTGCCAGCTCACCAACAGGGATCACCGGGGAGCTGTTTTTT. As protein: CASSPTGITGELFF.

J is TRBJ2-7 and V is TRBV5-6, with 13 bases identical to TRBD2. Germline CDR1 reads SGHDT; CDR2 reads YYEEEE. The CDR3 runs to 17 residues. The J segment lost 3 bases and the V segment lost 4 bases, leaving 10 bases of the junction unmatched. The CDR3 is CASSLGLAGVLFYEQYF. The CDR3 DNA reads TGTGCCAGCAGCCTCGGACTAGCGGGAGTTTTGTTCTACGAGCAGTACTTC.

The chain couples TRBV6-5 to TRBJ2-7; 7 positions match TRBD2. The CDR3 consists of 13 residues. V shed 7 bases and J 4 bases; nucleotides not matched to a gene: 7. Germline CDR1 MNHEY, CDR2 SVGAGI. CDR3 region: CASISGTTYEQYF. DNA of the CDR3: TGTGCCAGCATCTCCGGGACTACATACGAGCAGTACTTC.

DNA of the CDR3: TGTGCCAGCAGCTTGGCGGGGGCTGGAAACACCATATATTTT. It yields the protein CASSLAGAGNTIYF. The chain has TRBV5-5 and TRBJ1-3, with a weak D call TRBD1 (5 bases). The V gene's germline CDR1 is SGHKS and CDR2 YYEKEE (reference sequence). This CDR3 has 14 residues. Trimming pared 0 bases from V and 2 bases from J, leaving 6 bases between.

The chain combines TRBV19 with TRBJ1-5, with D tentatively TRBD1 (5 bases). Trimming pared 7 bases from V and 7 bases from J, leaving 26 bases between. CDR3 size: 17 residues. Germline V gene lookup returns CDR1 LNHDA and CDR2 SQIVND (reference sequence). This CDR3 is CASTALAQGGAGQPQHF. The CDR3 nucleotides are TGTGCCAGTACCGCACTTGCGCAGGGAGGTGCCGGACAGCCCCAGCATTTT.

The rearrangement uses TRBV9 and TRBJ2-2; D possibly corresponds to TRBD2 (6 bases). Germline loops: CDR1 SGDLS, CDR2 YYNGEE. The CDR3 consists of 16 residues. V lost 4 bases, J lost 1 base, and 14 bases lay in between. The CDR3 protein is CASSPQGGVNTGELFF. The CDR3 region has the DNA TGTGCCAGCAGCCCTCAGGGCGGGGTGAACACCGGGGAGCTGTTTTTT.